The sequence of this T cell receptor beta chain was determined in a study of blood T cell repertoires in COVID-19. Overall study context: Sites across the United States, Italy and Spain contributed samples from acute and convalescent COVID-19. Nucleic acid was either cDNA or gDNA, and it came from T cells, B-cell-depleted T cells, or PBMCs.

Source study methods: Researchers report that nucleated cell counts were estimated from reference gene primer amplification. Libraries were prepared by immunoSEQ multiplex PCR; TCRdb keeps only in-frame clonotypes and omits some of them. The V and J calls and clone size come from that table; D and trimming were worked out from the DNA. Seen here are roughly 190,000 clones, roughly 91% observed once, and the top ten hold 3.5% to 4.5%. The CDR3 runs to 15 residues. Germline CDR1 LGHDT, CDR2 YNNKEL (reference sequence). The V end lost 0 bases, the J end lost 4 bases, and 12 bases lay between the germline ends.

The source of this sequence is a human donor in a cohort sampled during active COVID-19. Sequencing was carried out using peripheral blood. The V gene is TRBV3-1 (or the pseudogene TRBV3-2), the J gene TRBJ1-2; maybe TRBD1 (6 bases). This CDR3 is CASSQDSAGVYGYTF. CDR3 nucleotide sequence: TGTGCCAGCAGCCAAGATTCGGCAGGGGTCTATGGCTACACCTTC.